Listed here is a single TCR beta chain. Its antigen is currently unknown. These data belong to a study of identical twins. General study results and limits: Compared with models, monozygotic twins showed more out-of-frame TCR alpha sharing. Its conclusions, products of cross-sectional statistical analysis, did not come from following the same donors.

TCRdb reanalysed the 5' RACE reads using MiXCR and keeps one entry per CDR3 protein. Counted here are about 790,000 distinct CDR3 sequences, 15% to 20% occurring once; the ten biggest clones make up about an eighth. Looked up from germline, CDR1 is SQVTM and CDR2 is ANQGSEA. CDR3 length: 16 amino acids. The data also belong to a second study, concerning T cells expressing NK-cell markers.

Sample: PBMCs. This chain uses TRBV29-1 with TRBJ2-5; D may correspond to TRBD1 or TRBD2 (6 bases each). The sequence was collected from a woman aged 18-35 years in good health. This CDR3 is CSTPGGHRENQETQYF. The CDR3 DNA reads TGCAGTACCCCCGGGGGACACAGGGAGAACCAAGAGACCCAGTACTTC.